This T cell receptor beta chain originates from a study of response to subunit inactivated influenza vaccine. The V and J ends lost 1 base and 1 base respectively, with 10 bases between them. CDR3 length equals 15 residues. Germline assignment: CDR1 SGHAT and CDR2 FQNNGV. In this sample, this clonotype turned up many times. TCRdb re-called the RT-PCR reads with MiXCR, one entry per CDR3 protein. The sample records 400,000 to 650,000 distinct CDR3 sequences, approximately 7.8% being singletons. The chain combines TRBV11-2 with TRBJ2-5; possible D gene TRBD2, 7 bases. This TCR was recovered from a man between 50 and 75 years old who received an inactivated influenza vaccine. Sample: PBMCs from blood, taken less than 25 months after vaccination. CDR3 residues: CASSLVGGVQETQYF. DNA for the CDR3: TGTGCCAGCAGCTTAGTAGGGGGGGTCCAAGAGACCCAGTACTTC.